This T cell receptor beta chain was profiled in a study of blood T cell repertoires in COVID-19. As for the study in general: Whether acute or convalescent, the COVID-19 samples came from the United States, Italy and Spain. In each case, the material was cDNA or gDNA derived from T cells, B-cell-depleted T cells, or PBMCs.

How the authors handled the data: Amplification with reference gene primers provided the estimates of nucleated cell counts. Data came from immunoSEQ multiplex PCR; TCRdb stores just in-frame clones and leaves some out. V, J and clone size reflect that table, while D and trimming were determined from the DNA. The repertoire holds 150,000 or so clones, with roughly 81% as singletons. J was trimmed by 1 base and V by 5 bases; bases with no gene match: 9. The length of the CDR3 is 17 residues. Germline V gene sequence: CDR1 MNHNY, CDR2 SVGAGI (reference sequence). This rearrangement joins TRBV6-6 to TRBJ2-7, with 12 positions matching TRBD2. This receptor was identified in a human donor with acute or convalescent COVID-19. The donor label of this sample is uncertain. Sequencing was performed on peripheral blood. The CDR3 sequence is CASSLTGLAGMSYEQYF. The CDR3 DNA follows: TGTGCCAGCAGTCTGACGGGACTAGCGGGTATGTCCTACGAGCAGTACTTC.